The 17 T cell receptor beta chains below were found in one sample sequenced in a study of blood T cell repertoires in COVID-19. The protocol was immunoSEQ multiplex PCR, while the TCRdb copy is restricted to in-frame clones and leaves out a portion. The table lists about 400,000 clones, roughly 90% of them singletons. The sequencing sample was made of PBMCs or T cells enriched from blood (not recorded which). All receptors derive from a middle-aged woman with acute COVID-19.

The sample holds one count of this clone. The V and J genes are TRBV2 and TRBJ1-2; 10 bases are shared with TRBD1. J lost 0 bases, V lost 5 bases, and 3 bases had no gene match. CDR1 SNHLY and CDR2 FYNNEI come from the germline V gene. CDR3 length: 15 amino acids. In DNA form, the CDR3 reads TGTGCCAGCAGTTGGGACAGGGGAGCTAACTATGGCTACACCTTC. It is translated as CASSWDRGANYGYTF.

The chain carries TRBV7-2 and TRBJ2-2, with D possibly TRBD2 on 6 matching bases. The CDR3 is 12 residues long. In germline, CDR1 is SGHTA, CDR2 FQGNSA. The V end lost 5 bases, the J end lost 7 bases, and 8 bases lay between the germline ends. CDR3 residues: CASSREDGELFF. CDR3 bases: TGTGCCAGCAGCAGGGAGGACGGGGAGCTGTTTTTT.

The chain couples TRBV4-1 to TRBJ2-3; 12 nucleotides line up with TRBD2. The length of the CDR3 is 16 residues. Trimming removed 4 bases from V and 4 bases from J; junction bases left unmatched: 6. Germline CDR1 and CDR2: MGHRA and YSYEKL. The CDR3 DNA sequence: TGCGCCAGCAGCCCAGGGACTAGCGGGTCCGCAGATACGCAGTATTTT. Its protein product is CASSPGTSGSADTQYF.

This chain connects TRBV3-1 (or the pseudogene TRBV3-2) to TRBJ2-7; TRBD2 might be the D (6 bases). Trimming removed 6 bases from V and 0 bases from J, with 15 bases in between. The CDR3 covers 15 residues. Per germline, CDR1 LGHDT and CDR2 YNNKEL (reference sequence). CDR3 DNA: TGTGCCAGCAGTGGGGACTTCACCCTCTCCTACGAGCAGTACTTC. It yields the protein CASSGDFTLSYEQYF.

The chain couples TRBV24-1 to TRBJ2-7, with 7 bases identical to TRBD1. The CDR3 has 15 amino acids. Germline assignment: CDR1 KGHDR and CDR2 SFDVKD. Trimming at V came to 4 bases and at J to 4 bases, leaving 9 bases not matched to a gene. DNA of the CDR3: TGTGCCACCAGTGACCCCGGCACAGGGGTTTACGAGCAGTACTTC. Protein sequence: CATSDPGTGVYEQYF.

This chain connects TRBV18 to TRBJ1-6; 9 bases map to TRBD1. The germline gives CDR1 KGHSH, CDR2 LQKENI. Unmatched junction bases numbered 11, after V lost 3 bases and J lost 17 bases. CDR3 size: 14 residues. The CDR3 here is CASSPSGDTGGIHF. The CDR3 nucleotides read TGTGCCAGCTCACCCTCCGGCGATACAGGGGGCATCCACTTT.

The chain couples TRBV27 to TRBJ1-5; D possibly corresponds to TRBD1 (5 bases). In germline, CDR1 is MNHEY, CDR2 SMNVEV (reference sequence). Trimming left V 5 bases short and J 6 bases short, with 14 bases between. The CDR3 is 14 amino acids. The CDR3 DNA reads as TGTGCCAGCAGTCCCCAGGGCGGGAGTCAGCCCCAGCATTTT. This gives the protein CASSPQGGSQPQHF.

This clone was recorded a few times. The CDR3: CASSTQGFGELFF. CDR3 nucleotide sequence: TGTGCCAGCAGTACACAGGGTTTCGGGGAGCTGTTTTTT. J is TRBJ2-2 and V is TRBV6-4, with D perhaps matching TRBD1 (6 bases). V gave up 5 bases and J gave up 7 bases, with 11 bases separating them. Germline lookup yields CDR1 MRHNA and CDR2 SNTAGT. This CDR3 has 13 amino acids.

This sequence joins TRBV11-2 and TRBJ2-4; the D gene is possibly TRBD1 (6 bases). CDR1 is SGHAT, CDR2 FQNNGV, per germline. Trimming took 1 base from V and 1 from J, leaving 8 bases between them. The CDR3 is 15 amino acids. The CDR3 spells CASSLAGDAKNIQYF. The CDR3 region has the DNA TGTGCCAGCAGCTTAGCAGGGGATGCCAAAAACATTCAGTACTTC.

A note on this clone: An end of the junction does not agree with germline; a read error may underlie this. V and J are TRBV7-9 and TRBJ2-7, with D possibly TRBD1 on 9 matching bases. Germline V CDR1 and CDR2: SEHNR, FQNEAQ (reference sequence). This CDR3 comprises 15 residues. The CDR3 bases are TGTGCCAGCAGCATAGCGGGACAGGGTATCCGCGAGCAGTACTTC. Its translation: CASSIAGQGIREQYF.

In its sample, this clone was seen once. This chain uses TRBV3-1 (or the pseudogene TRBV3-2) with TRBJ1-4; the D is unclear. This CDR3 spans 16 amino acids. CDR1 and CDR2 (germline): LGHDT, YNNKEL (reference sequence). The V end lost 0 bases, the J end lost 5 bases, and 13 bases lay between the germline ends. Here the CDR3 DNA reads TGTGCCAGCAGCCAAGAATCCTTGGGAGGGAATGAAAAACTGTTTTTT. This gives the protein CASSQESLGGNEKLFF.

The chain has TRBV6-5 and TRBJ2-5; 7 bases map to TRBD1. Germline CDR1 reads MNHEY; CDR2 reads SVGAGI. This CDR3 has 15 amino acids. Trimming at V came to 6 bases and at J to 5 bases, leaving 12 bases not matched to a gene. The CDR3 coding sequence is TGTGCCAGCAGGCCTACCGGGACAGTTGGGGAGACCCAGTACTTC. It specifies CASRPTGTVGETQYF.

This clone was counted once. The J gene is TRBJ1-5, the V gene TRBV6-6; D gene ambiguous. Between the trimmed V and J ends, which lost 4 bases and 0 bases, there was a span of 7 bases. From germline, CDR1 is MNHNY and CDR2 SVGAGI (reference sequence). This CDR3 has 14 residues. For the CDR3, the DNA is TGTGCCAGCAGTTCACGGAGTAGCAATCAGCCCCAGCATTTT. It specifies CASSSRSSNQPQHF.

The chain joins TRBV5-1 to TRBJ1-1; D gene unclear. V was clipped by 0 bases and J by 6 bases, with 12 bases between them. The CDR3 has 14 residues. Germline lookup yields CDR1 SGHRS and CDR2 YFSETQ. The CDR3 DNA follows: TGCGCCAGCAGCTTGGCCGGAGGGTCGTCTGAAGCTTTCTTT. Protein product: CASSLAGGSSEAFF.

The chain combines TRBV6-5 with TRBJ1-5; 7 bases line up with TRBD1. The CDR3 is 15 amino acids. With 2 bases clipped from V and 5 bases from J, the junction kept 6 bases outside the gene matches. Per the germline V gene, CDR1 is MNHEY and CDR2 is SVGAGI. CDR3 in DNA: TGTGCCAGCAGTTACAACAGGGGTGGGCATCAGCCCCAGCATTTT. Translation: CASSYNRGGHQPQHF.

This chain connects TRBV19 to TRBJ1-1; D unclear. CDR3 length equals 14 residues. The V and J ends lost 7 bases and 3 bases respectively, with 15 bases between them. Germline lookup yields CDR1 LNHDA and CDR2 SQIVND (reference sequence). The CDR3 nucleotides are TGTGCCAGTATGAGTATCGACACTGACACTGAAGCTTTCTTT. Its protein is CASMSIDTDTEAFF.

The chain recombines TRBV6-5 with TRBJ1-1; 11 bases map to TRBD1. This CDR3 is 14 amino acids long. The germline gives CDR1 MNHEY, CDR2 SVGAGI. V trimming: 3 bases; J trimming: 11 bases; junction bases outside the gene matches: 8. In nucleotides, the CDR3 is TGTGCCAGCAGTTATCCCGGGACAGGGGGTAACGCTTTCTTT. Protein product: CASSYPGTGGNAFF.